The rows below give T cell receptor beta chains drawn from one sample of a study of early T cells in non-severe SARS-CoV-2 infection. TCRdb re-analysed the 5' RACE reads in MiXCR, keeping a single row per CDR3 protein. Here the sample spans 75,000 or so distinct CDR3 sequences, 14% being singletons. The sample taken for sequencing was whole blood. The receptors here all came from an adult who was a healthcare worker with PCR-confirmed SARS-CoV-2 infection or an uninfected control (not recorded which). Each CDR3 is given with its conserved first and last residue. The D gene is left open where the match is weak. Some rows mark clone size as missing; the rest say once, few, many or name a class of expanded clone.

abundance: few
j_gene: TRBJ2-3
d_gene: .
v_gene: TRBV29-1
CDR3nt: TGCAGCGTTGGGTCCCGCACGGATACGCAGTATTTT
CDR3aa: CSVGSRTDTQYF

abundance: many
j_gene: TRBJ1-2
d_gene: .
v_gene: TRBV12-3/TRBV12-4
CDR3nt: TGTGCCAGCAGTCAGGGGTTCTATGGCTACACCTTC
CDR3aa: CASSQGFYGYTF

abundance: .
j_gene: TRBJ1-5
d_gene: .
v_gene: TRBV6-8
CDR3nt: TGTGCCAGCAGATTACCCAGCAATCAGCCCCAGCATTTT
CDR3aa: CASRLPSNQPQHF

abundance: .
j_gene: TRBJ2-7
d_gene: .
v_gene: TRBV20-1
CDR3nt: TGCAGTGCTAGAGGCTCGGGACAATACGAGCAGTACTTC
CDR3aa: CSARGSGQYEQYF

abundance: few
j_gene: TRBJ2-3
d_gene: .
v_gene: TRBV5-1
CDR3nt: TGCGCCAGCAGCTTGTCGGGGGTTGCAGATACGCAGTATTTT
CDR3aa: CASSLSGVADTQYF

abundance: .
j_gene: TRBJ2-2
d_gene: TRBD1
v_gene: TRBV11-2
CDR3nt: TGTGCCAGCAGCCGTGTGACAGGGACCGTGGCGAGGGAGCTGTTTTTT
CDR3aa: CASSRVTGTVARELFF

abundance: .
j_gene: TRBJ1-5
d_gene: .
v_gene: TRBV29-1
CDR3nt: TGCAGCGTTGGACAGGACCGTCAGCCCCAGCATTTT
CDR3aa: CSVGQDRQPQHF

abundance: few
j_gene: TRBJ2-5
d_gene: TRBD2
v_gene: TRBV20-1
CDR3nt: TGCAGTGCTAGAGATCCACTAGCGGGCCCTGAGACCCAGTACTTC
CDR3aa: CSARDPLAGPETQYF

abundance: few
j_gene: TRBJ2-2
d_gene: TRBD1
v_gene: TRBV2
CDR3nt: TGTGCCAGCGGGACAGGGGGAAACACCGGGGAGCTGTTTTTT
CDR3aa: CASGTGGNTGELFF

abundance: few
j_gene: TRBJ1-1
d_gene: .
v_gene: TRBV20-1
CDR3nt: TGCAGTGCCAAGAGGATCACGGTGAACACTGAAGCTTTCTTT
CDR3aa: CSAKRITVNTEAFF

abundance: .
j_gene: TRBJ1-5
d_gene: TRBD1
v_gene: TRBV7-8
CDR3nt: TGTGCCAGCAGCTCGACAGGGCTTCGAGGCAATCAGCCCCAGCATTTT
CDR3aa: CASSSTGLRGNQPQHF

abundance: few
j_gene: TRBJ1-6
d_gene: TRBD1
v_gene: TRBV20-1
CDR3nt: TGCAGTGCTAGAGATCGGGGACAGGGGCCTCTCGGAGAAGCTTCCTATAATTCACCCCTCCACTTT
CDR3aa: CSARDRGQGPLGEASYNSPLHF

abundance: few
j_gene: TRBJ1-2
d_gene: .
v_gene: TRBV19
CDR3nt: TGTGCCAGTAGTAAGACACCTACTAACTATGGCTACACCTTC
CDR3aa: CASSKTPTNYGYTF

abundance: .
j_gene: TRBJ2-7
d_gene: TRBD1
v_gene: TRBV30
CDR3nt: TGTGCCTGGGTAAAAGGGGGCCTACCATACGAGCAGTACTTC
CDR3aa: CAWVKGGLPYEQYF

abundance: .
j_gene: TRBJ2-7
d_gene: .
v_gene: TRBV24-1
CDR3nt: TGTGCCACCAGTGACCGGCCCCGATCACAGAACTACGAGCAGTACTTC
CDR3aa: CATSDRPRSQNYEQYF

abundance: many
j_gene: TRBJ1-1
d_gene: TRBD1
v_gene: TRBV2
CDR3nt: TGTGCCAGCAGACCGAGGGGGCCGAACACTGAAGCTTTCTTT
CDR3aa: CASRPRGPNTEAFF

abundance: .
j_gene: TRBJ1-3
d_gene: .
v_gene: TRBV6-1
CDR3nt: TGTGCCAGCAGTGAAGGGGCAGGCCCTCGCTCTGGAAACACCATATATTTT
CDR3aa: CASSEGAGPRSGNTIYF

abundance: .
j_gene: TRBJ1-1
d_gene: .
v_gene: TRBV9
CDR3nt: TGTGCCAGCAGCGGTTTAGGCAGGATAGCTTTCTTT
CDR3aa: CASSGLGRIAFF

abundance: many
j_gene: TRBJ1-5
d_gene: TRBD1
v_gene: TRBV6-2/TRBV6-3
CDR3nt: TGTGCCAGCAGTTACCCGGGACAGGGAATGGTCGTGGGCAATCAGCCCCAGCATTTT
CDR3aa: CASSYPGQGMVVGNQPQHF

abundance: few
j_gene: TRBJ2-2
d_gene: TRBD1
v_gene: TRBV6-5
CDR3nt: TGTGCCAGCAGGCGGGACAGGGGGATGCCCGGGGAGCTGTTTTTT
CDR3aa: CASRRDRGMPGELFF

abundance: few
j_gene: TRBJ1-2
d_gene: .
v_gene: TRBV29-1
CDR3nt: TGCAGCGTTGACTCTTCATCTGGCTACACCTTC
CDR3aa: CSVDSSSGYTF

abundance: .
j_gene: TRBJ1-5
d_gene: .
v_gene: TRBV20-1
CDR3nt: TGCAGTGCTTCAGAGGGAGTCACTCAGCCCCAGCATTTT
CDR3aa: CSASEGVTQPQHF

abundance: few
j_gene: TRBJ1-1
d_gene: .
v_gene: TRBV7-9
CDR3nt: TGTGCCAGCAGCTTGGCCGGGGGGACCACTGAAGCTTTCTTT
CDR3aa: CASSLAGGTTEAFF

abundance: few
j_gene: TRBJ2-5
d_gene: TRBD1
v_gene: TRBV29-1
CDR3nt: TGCAGCGCTGGGACAGGGCAAGAGACCCAGTACTTC
CDR3aa: CSAGTGQETQYF

abundance: .
j_gene: TRBJ1-1
d_gene: .
v_gene: TRBV25-1
CDR3nt: TGTGCCAGTCACGAGTATGGGATTGGGGAGCACACTGAAGCTTTCTTT
CDR3aa: CASHEYGIGEHTEAFF

abundance: .
j_gene: TRBJ2-3
d_gene: .
v_gene: TRBV18
CDR3nt: TGTGCCAGCTCACCGGGCAACACACCACTTGATACGCAGTATTTT
CDR3aa: CASSPGNTPLDTQYF

abundance: many
j_gene: TRBJ1-6
d_gene: .
v_gene: TRBV12-3/TRBV12-4
CDR3nt: TGTGCCAGCAGTTTTGGGGGGATGGATTCACCCCTCCACTTT
CDR3aa: CASSFGGMDSPLHF

abundance: few
j_gene: TRBJ1-4
d_gene: TRBD1
v_gene: TRBV6-5
CDR3nt: TGTGCCAGCAGCCCCGGGGGACAGGGTAATGAAAAACTGTTTTTT
CDR3aa: CASSPGGQGNEKLFF

abundance: many
j_gene: TRBJ2-3
d_gene: TRBD1
v_gene: TRBV20-1
CDR3nt: TGCAGTGCTAGAGATCAGACAGGGCGGACAGATACGCAGTATTTT
CDR3aa: CSARDQTGRTDTQYF

abundance: few
j_gene: TRBJ2-1
d_gene: TRBD2
v_gene: TRBV7-3
CDR3nt: TGTGCCAGCGGACTAGCGGGCCGAAAGCAGTTCTTC
CDR3aa: CASGLAGRKQFF

abundance: many
j_gene: TRBJ2-5
d_gene: .
v_gene: TRBV29-1
CDR3nt: TGCAGCGTCGAAGCTCTAACTGGGGCAGCCTCAGAGACCCAGTACTTC
CDR3aa: CSVEALTGAASETQYF

abundance: few
j_gene: TRBJ2-4
d_gene: .
v_gene: TRBV24-1
CDR3nt: TGTGCCACCACTGACAGAAACATTCAGTACTTC
CDR3aa: CATTDRNIQYF

abundance: .
j_gene: TRBJ1-2
d_gene: TRBD1
v_gene: TRBV11-2
CDR3nt: TGTGCCAGCAGCCACGGACAGGGAAATGGCTACACCTTC
CDR3aa: CASSHGQGNGYTF

abundance: few
j_gene: TRBJ2-7
d_gene: TRBD2
v_gene: TRBV5-1
CDR3nt: TGCGCCAGCAGCTTGGATAGCGGGGCCATCTACGAGCAGTACTTC
CDR3aa: CASSLDSGAIYEQYF

abundance: many
j_gene: TRBJ1-2
d_gene: TRBD1
v_gene: TRBV9
CDR3nt: TGTGCCAGCAGCGTAGCAGTGGGAGGACAGGGAGTAGGCTACACCTTC
CDR3aa: CASSVAVGGQGVGYTF

abundance: few
j_gene: TRBJ2-7
d_gene: TRBD1
v_gene: TRBV7-8
CDR3nt: TGTGCCAGCAGCCACATGGGACAGCTTAACGAGCAGTACTTC
CDR3aa: CASSHMGQLNEQYF

abundance: many
j_gene: TRBJ1-2
d_gene: .
v_gene: TRBV4-1
CDR3nt: TGCGCCAGCAGCCAAGAGTGGACGGGGTATGGCTACACCTTC
CDR3aa: CASSQEWTGYGYTF

abundance: .
j_gene: TRBJ1-2
d_gene: .
v_gene: TRBV4-3
CDR3nt: TGCGCCAGCAGCCAAGTCCCAGGGATTGGCGGCTACACCTTC
CDR3aa: CASSQVPGIGGYTF

abundance: .
j_gene: TRBJ2-7
d_gene: TRBD2
v_gene: TRBV23-1
CDR3nt: TGCGCCAGCAGTCCTCGACTAGCGGGGGGAACTTACGAGCAGTACTTC
CDR3aa: CASSPRLAGGTYEQYF

abundance: .
j_gene: TRBJ2-5
d_gene: .
v_gene: TRBV7-9
CDR3nt: TGTGCCAGCACAACGGTTTCCCAGATTAGGTACTTC
CDR3aa: CASTTVSQIRYF

abundance: .
j_gene: TRBJ2-2
d_gene: TRBD2
v_gene: TRBV6-6
CDR3nt: TGTGCCAGCAGTACCCTTAGCGGGTTTACGACCGGGGAGCTGTTTTTT
CDR3aa: CASSTLSGFTTGELFF

abundance: .
j_gene: TRBJ1-6
d_gene: .
v_gene: TRBV10-3
CDR3nt: TGTGCCATCGGGAGGGAATCCTATAATTCACCCCTCCACTTT
CDR3aa: CAIGRESYNSPLHF

abundance: .
j_gene: TRBJ2-3
d_gene: .
v_gene: TRBV19
CDR3nt: TGTGCCAGTAGTCCTACCCGGACGGGCACAGATACGCAGTATTTT
CDR3aa: CASSPTRTGTDTQYF

abundance: few
j_gene: TRBJ2-2
d_gene: .
v_gene: TRBV11-2
CDR3nt: TGTGCCAGCAGCTTAGTCAGGGGTAACACCGGGGAGCTGTTTTTT
CDR3aa: CASSLVRGNTGELFF

abundance: few
j_gene: TRBJ2-3
d_gene: .
v_gene: TRBV5-1
CDR3nt: TGCGCCAGCAGCTTGTTGGCTAGCCGAGATACGCAGTATTTT
CDR3aa: CASSLLASRDTQYF

abundance: many
j_gene: TRBJ2-1
d_gene: .
v_gene: TRBV7-9
CDR3nt: TGTGCCAGCAGCTTAGCAAGTAATGAGCAGTTCTTC
CDR3aa: CASSLASNEQFF

abundance: .
j_gene: TRBJ2-3
d_gene: .
v_gene: TRBV11-1
CDR3nt: TGTGCCAGCAGCTTAGGGGAAGAACGGGCAGATACGCAGTATTTT
CDR3aa: CASSLGEERADTQYF

abundance: many
j_gene: TRBJ2-1
d_gene: .
v_gene: TRBV6-2/TRBV6-3
CDR3nt: TGTGCCAGCAGTCAGAACGTGGGGTACAATGAGCAGTTCTTC
CDR3aa: CASSQNVGYNEQFF

abundance: .
j_gene: TRBJ2-7
d_gene: .
v_gene: TRBV29-1
CDR3nt: TGCAGCGTTTCAGGGGTTTACGAGCAGTACTTC
CDR3aa: CSVSGVYEQYF

abundance: .
j_gene: TRBJ2-7
d_gene: .
v_gene: TRBV12-3/TRBV12-4
CDR3nt: TGTGCCAGCAGATTGGACGTCTACGAGCAGTACTTC
CDR3aa: CASRLDVYEQYF

abundance: many
j_gene: TRBJ2-3
d_gene: .
v_gene: TRBV5-1
CDR3nt: TGCGCCAGCAGCTCCATGGGGTCTTCTAGCACAGATACGCAGTATTTT
CDR3aa: CASSSMGSSSTDTQYF

abundance: many
j_gene: TRBJ2-6
d_gene: .
v_gene: TRBV11-2
CDR3nt: TGTGCCAGCAGCTTTCCCGAAAACGGGGCCCGGGGGGCCAACGTCCTGACTTTC
CDR3aa: CASSFPENGARGANVLTF